This T cell receptor (beta chain) stems from a study of blood T cell repertoires in COVID-19. Study-level background: PBMCs, B-cell-depleted T cells, or T cells provided the cDNA or gDNA that made up the material.

Authors' analysis steps: Counts of nucleated cells, estimated from reference gene primer amplification, were obtained. Here immunoSEQ multiplex PCR was the method, and the copy in TCRdb shows in-frame clones only, minus some. V, J and clone size were drawn from that table, and D and trimming were deduced from the DNA. The sample contains some 250,000 clones, 70% to 90% of which appear only once. Germline loops: CDR1 SGHRS, CDR2 YFSETQ. The CDR3 loop spans 13 amino acids. V lost 0 bases to trimming and J lost 8 bases; unmatched junction nucleotides: 4. Study members were between about 18 and 95 years old and lived in roughly 24 US regions. In assigning cohorts, the study relied on participant-reported clinical history.

The chain combines TRBV5-1 with TRBJ1-2; 7 bases fit TRBD1. What was sequenced was PBMCs or T cells enriched from blood (not recorded which). The sequence was collected from a woman aged 50 to 60 who had recovered from COVID-19. The CDR3 region is CASSLGQGEGYTF. CDR3 DNA: TGCGCCAGCAGCTTGGGGCAGGGGGAAGGCTACACCTTC.